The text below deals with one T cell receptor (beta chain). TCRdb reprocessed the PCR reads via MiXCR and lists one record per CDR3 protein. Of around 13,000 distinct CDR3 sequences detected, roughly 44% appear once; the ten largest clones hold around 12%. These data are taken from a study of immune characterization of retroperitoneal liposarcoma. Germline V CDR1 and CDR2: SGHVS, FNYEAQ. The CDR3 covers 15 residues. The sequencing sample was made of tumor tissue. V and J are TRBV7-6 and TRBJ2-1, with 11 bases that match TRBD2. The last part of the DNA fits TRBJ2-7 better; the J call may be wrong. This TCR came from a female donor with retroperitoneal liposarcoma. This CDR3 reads CASSPTSGMSYEQYF. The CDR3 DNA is TGTGCCAGCAGCCCGACTAGCGGGATGTCCTACGAGCAGTACTTC.